This T cell receptor beta chain was found in a study of glioma-infiltrating T cells (dated by TCRdb to about 2016). Notes on the research overall: The study sequenced TCR alpha- and beta-chain repertoires from glioma tissue, from non-neoplastic brain tissue and from matched peripheral blood mononuclear cells. The paired cohort comprised three low-grade glioma patients, eight or nine primary glioblastoma patients and three non-glioma patients contributing non-neoplastic brain tissue. Each tissue-infiltrating repertoire was compared with the same patient's peripheral blood repertoire to measure divergence between tissue and blood T-cell populations. The full study reports these points: VJ-independent divergence between tissue and blood was lower than expected in non-neoplastic patients but higher than expected in all gliomas, particularly low-grade gliomas. The group comparisons were based on small numbers of patients: three non-neoplastic, three low-grade glioma and several glioblastoma patients. Only a very small number of CDR3 sequences turned up in both tissue and blood, a result put down to high CDR3 diversity combined with limited sampling.

Sequences LGHDT (CDR1) and YNNKEL (CDR2) are obtained from the germline V gene (reference sequence). Its CDR3 holds 16 amino acids, cysteine through phenylalanine. Only the CDR3 portion is preserved as DNA: 48 bases, with reading frame beginning at the first base. V drops 5 bases and J drops 6 bases, leaving 21 bases in between. The iRepertoire nested amplicon-rescue multiplex PCR (arm-PCR) platform was used to amplify TCR alpha and beta CDR3 regions from RNA. The input for one-step reverse transcription and amplification was about 100-400 ng of either tissue mRNA or PBMC total RNA. Following bead purification, Illumina adapters were added by a secondary multiplex PCR, and libraries between 200 and 400 bp were gel-purified. The libraries contained internal 6-nucleotide barcodes that were used for demultiplexing. The libraries were sequenced on an Illumina MiSeq using 2x220 or 2x250 nucleotide paired-end reads. The study's own analysis went as follows. Paired reads were merged using FLASH 1.2.11 and were aligned to the GRCh37 human genome using BWA-MEM, after which TRA and TRB reads were extracted. An IMGT-derived reference of cassette sequences and CDR3 motifs, with pseudogenes included, was used for V and J assignment. Three-frame translation of reads was performed, and productive CDR3s were defined as those with a C...FGXG motif and no stop codons. A clonotype was defined as a unique combination of a V-J cassette pair and a CDR3 amino acid sequence. Hamming distance filtering was applied to reads, with thresholds set by the sequence error rate of each sample in mapped regions. TCRdb trimmed public reads at Q25 via fastp, called clones via MiXCR and kept in-frame beta chains. Merged by CDR3 protein, the rows form single entries marked with the most common genes and DNA. What appears here as the V and J calls and clone size reflects TCRdb's work, not the paper's. This sample is represented by some 130,000 distinct CDR3 sequences; about 25% of them were singletons. Under 35% of the sample rests with the top ten.

This clonotype was seen more than once but under ten times. There is no known antigen for this receptor. No much larger clone exists at a distance of one base, and base qualities are not known. The chain couples TRBV3-1 to TRBJ2-3; the D gene may be TRBD1 or TRBD2, since each aligns over 5 bases. Sequenced material: glioma tissue, nonneoplastic brain tissue, or PBMCs (not recorded which). This TCR derives from a human donor with low-grade glioma or glioblastoma, undergoing nonglioma brain surgery, or in good health (not recorded which). The CDR3 region has the sequence CASSKRDAKGMDTQYF. The DNA sequence reads TGTGCCAGCAGCAAACGGGACGCCAAAGGCATGGATACGCAGTATTTT.